This entry lists 29 T cell receptor beta chains sequenced from one sample in a study of PD-L1 blockade in urothelial cancer (dated by TCRdb to the late 2010s). The receptor library was made with the immunoSEQ multiplex PCR assay. TCRdb carries this immuneACCESS record with in-frame sequences only. Its versions omit some clonotypes, under half of them owing to an unresolved V gene in the studies checked, with the rest unexplained. In this sample the table shows approximately 70,000 clones, about 88% of which occur a single time. In total, the top ten clones hold around 3.5% of the sample. The source material was PBMCs, sampled around atezolizumab (anti-PD-L1) treatment. These receptors were collected from a man between 60 and 70 years old with urothelial cancer.

This clone was seen just once. The V and J genes are TRBV29-1 and TRBJ2-1, with 10 bases fitting TRBD2. Germline V gives CDR1 SQVTM, CDR2 ANQGSEA. This CDR3 region has 14 residues. The trim removed 4 bases at V and 4 bases at J, leaving 4 bases unmatched. CDR3 loop: CSVVGTSEYNEQFF. CDR3 DNA sequence: TGCAGCGTTGTCGGGACTAGCGAGTACAATGAGCAGTTCTTC.

The count of this clone is one. The chain recombines TRBV10-1 with TRBJ2-7; D perhaps matches TRBD2 (5 bases). In germline, CDR1 is WNHNN, CDR2 SYGVQD (reference sequence). V shed 6 bases and J shed 1 base, with 19 bases lying between them. This CDR3 has 16 amino acids. In nucleotides, the CDR3 is TGCGCCAGCAGGCCCTATACCGGGAATGTTTCCTACGAGCAGTACTTC. Amino acid sequence: CASRPYTGNVSYEQYF.

The chain couples TRBV18 to TRBJ2-7, with D perhaps TRBD1 (6 bases). V was cut by 3 bases and J by 2 bases, with 20 bases left in between. Germline CDR1 and CDR2: KGHSH and LQKENI. The CDR3 totals 17 residues. The CDR3 spells CASSPKSSGQQAYEQYF. The CDR3 nucleotides are TGTGCCAGCTCACCGAAATCGAGCGGACAGCAAGCCTACGAGCAGTACTTC.

This chain uses TRBV28 with TRBJ1-2; 7 bases are shared with TRBD1. The junction had 9 bases not matched to a gene; V was cut back by 4 bases and J by 4 bases. Germline V CDR1 and CDR2: MDHEN, SYDVKM. The CDR3 runs 15 residues. CDR3 nucleotides: TGTGCCAGCAGTTCGACAGGGAGACCGAGCTATGGCTACACCTTC. Translated: CASSSTGRPSYGYTF.

CDR3 sequence reads: CATQRGGAPYNEQFF. The CDR3 DNA sequence: TGTGCCACCCAGAGGGGGGGCGCGCCCTACAATGAGCAGTTCTTC. V usage is TRBV27 and J usage is TRBJ2-1; weak D call: TRBD2 (7 bases). The germline V gene has CDR1 MNHEY and CDR2 SMNVEV (reference sequence). The ends were cut back, 10 bases at V and 2 bases at J, with 18 bases in the middle. The CDR3 length is 15 residues.

The chain combines TRBV18 with TRBJ2-1; D perhaps matches TRBD1 (8 bases). The germline V and J ends were trimmed by 1 base and 6 bases, with 16 bases remaining between them. The CDR3 totals 16 residues. Per the germline V gene, CDR1 is KGHSH and CDR2 is LQKENI. The CDR3 sequence is CASSPRTGGAVNEQFF. The CDR3 nucleotides read TGTGCCAGCTCACCACGAACAGGGGGGGCCGTCAATGAGCAGTTCTTC.

The chain joins TRBV10-3 to TRBJ2-1; D is ambiguous. The CDR3 loop spans 16 amino acids. V lost 3 bases and J lost 3, with 15 bases in between. Germline-derived CDR1 and CDR2 are ENHRY and SYGVKD. Here the CDR3 DNA reads TGTGCCATCAGTGATGATGCGAAGAGCTTCTACAATGAGCAGTTCTTC. It is translated as CAISDDAKSFYNEQFF.

This chain joins TRBV5-1 and TRBJ2-2, with D possibly matching TRBD1 (5 bases). This CDR3 comprises 12 residues. Germline CDR1 is SGHRS and CDR2 is YFSETQ. Trimming left V 7 bases short and J 7 bases short, with 11 bases between. CDR3 sequence: CASGAAFGELFF. Here the CDR3 DNA reads TGCGCCAGCGGGGCGGCGTTCGGGGAGCTGTTTTTT.

This clone was picked up one time. This sequence joins TRBV7-9 and TRBJ2-1, with 9 bases aligning to TRBD1. V gave up 0 bases and J gave up 9 bases; unmatched junction bases: 9. CDR3 length: 16 amino acids. Germline values: CDR1 SEHNR, CDR2 FQNEAQ (reference sequence). In nucleotides, the CDR3 is TGTGCCAGCAGCTTAGCCACCGGGACAGGGTTGGGTGAGCAGTTCTTC. This codes for CASSLATGTGLGEQFF.

The chain has TRBV6-5 and TRBJ2-1; D call uncertain. The germline V gene encodes CDR1 MNHEY and CDR2 SVGAGI. V dropped 8 bases and J dropped 4 bases, with 6 bases sitting between them. The CDR3 contains 11 residues. Here the CDR3 reads CASGPYNEQFF. Written as DNA, the CDR3 is TGTGCCAGCGGGCCGTACAATGAGCAGTTCTTC.

The V call is TRBV28, the J call TRBJ2-7; 12 bases align to TRBD2. The CDR3 contains 15 residues. J gave up 4 bases and V 3 bases, and 4 bases lay outside the gene matches. Per germline, CDR1 MDHEN and CDR2 SYDVKM. DNA for the CDR3: TGTGCCAGCAGTTTCCCCACTAGCGGGAGGTACGAGCAGTACTTC. It specifies CASSFPTSGRYEQYF.

Only one count was recorded for this clone. The chain combines TRBV27 with TRBJ2-1, with D maybe TRBD2 (5 bases). The CDR3 totals 17 residues. Between the trimmed V and J ends, which lost 1 base and 8 bases, there was a span of 21 bases. From germline, CDR1 is MNHEY and CDR2 SMNVEV (reference sequence). CDR3 sequence (DNA): TGTGCCAGCAGTTTATGGGCTAGCTCAAGGGCTACCGATGAGCAGTTCTTC. Translating it yields CASSLWASSRATDEQFF.

The V gene is TRBV7-3, the J gene TRBJ1-1; no firm D call. V was trimmed by 0 bases and J by 0 bases, leaving 11 bases between them. Germline V gives CDR1 SGHTA, CDR2 FQGTGA. CDR3 length: 16 residues. This CDR3 reads CASSLTAWAMNTEAFF. The CDR3 region has the DNA TGTGCCAGCAGCTTAACCGCTTGGGCTATGAACACTGAAGCTTTCTTT.

This clone was observed a single time. The chain joins TRBV6-1 to TRBJ2-3, with TRBD1 identical over 11 bases. CDR3 length equals 15 residues. The V gene's germline CDR1 is MNHNS and CDR2 SASEGT. After removal of 6 bases from V and 3 bases from J, the junction contained 5 bases not matched to a gene. The DNA of the CDR3 is TGTGCCAGCAGATCCGGGACAGGGGGGACAGATACGCAGTATTTT. It is translated as CASRSGTGGTDTQYF.

The chain carries TRBV19 and TRBJ2-1; 8 nucleotides align to TRBD1. The trim removed 8 bases at V and 9 bases at J, leaving 27 bases unmatched. The CDR3 sequence is 19 residues long. Germline loops: CDR1 LNHDA, CDR2 SQIVND (reference sequence). The CDR3 loop reads CASGVRGRGRGDGTREQFF. The CDR3 region has the DNA TGTGCCAGTGGCGTGAGGGGCAGGGGGCGAGGTGATGGGACACGTGAGCAGTTCTTC.

This clone has a single count. The rearrangement joins TRBV6-1 to TRBJ2-1, with a weak D call TRBD2 (6 bases). The CDR3 runs 14 residues. The V end was cut by 8 bases, the J end by 7 bases, with 18 bases between. The germline V gene encodes CDR1 MNHNS and CDR2 SASEGT. The chain's CDR3 is CASGWRESRNEQFF. The DNA of the CDR3 is TGTGCCAGCGGTTGGAGGGAATCTCGAAATGAGCAGTTCTTC.

The chain couples TRBV18 to TRBJ2-5, with D uncertain. CDR1 and CDR2 from the germline V gene are KGHSH and LQKENI. The V and J ends lost 0 bases and 2 bases respectively, with 7 bases between them. This CDR3 comprises 14 residues. As DNA, the CDR3 is TGTGCCAGCTCACCACCGGGCAGACAAGAGACCCAGTACTTC. It codes for CASSPPGRQETQYF.

The chain is built from TRBV5-4 and TRBJ1-5; no clear D gene. This CDR3 has 14 residues. Looked up from germline, CDR1 is SGHNT and CDR2 is YYREEE (reference sequence). V was trimmed by 2 bases and J by 8 bases, leaving 14 bases between them. CDR3 DNA: TGTGCCAGCAGCTTAGCGGGAGGAACCAAGCCCCAGCATTTT. Translated, it gives CASSLAGGTKPQHF.

The chain's CDR3 is CASSEAGSETQYF. CDR3 nucleotides: TGTGCCAGCAGTGAAGCTGGCTCCGAGACCCAGTACTTC. The chain uses TRBV2 and TRBJ2-5, with D hard to call. Germline values: CDR1 SNHLY, CDR2 FYNNEI. The CDR3 contains 13 residues. Trimming stripped 0 bases from V and 5 bases from J, with 7 bases between.

The V gene is TRBV28, the J gene TRBJ1-1, with 10 bases fitting TRBD1. Germline V CDR1 and CDR2: MDHEN, SYDVKM. The CDR3 extends over 12 amino acids. Trimming took 6 bases from V and 10 from J; bases not matched to a gene: 5. The CDR3 is CASSLGQGGAFF. DNA for the CDR3: TGTGCCAGCAGCCTAGGACAGGGGGGAGCTTTCTTT.

The chain has TRBV5-1 and TRBJ2-1, with D hard to call. CDR1 is SGHRS and CDR2 is YFSETQ in the germline V gene. CDR3 length: 14 amino acids. The V end was cut by 0 bases, the J end by 4 bases, with 8 bases between. The CDR3 sequence: CASSLGSLYNEQFF. The CDR3 DNA is TGCGCCAGCAGCTTGGGTTCCCTATACAATGAGCAGTTCTTC.

This chain joins TRBV18 and TRBJ2-7, with 10 bases fitting TRBD1. Germline assignment: CDR1 KGHSH and CDR2 LQKENI. This CDR3 is 15 amino acids long. The ends lost 3 bases at V and 4 bases at J; junction bases unmatched: 6. In DNA form, the CDR3 reads TGTGCCAGCTCACCCGGGACAGGGGCTAGGTACGAGCAGTACTTC. Translating it yields CASSPGTGARYEQYF. The full variable domain, rest sourced from reference TRBV18 and TRBJ2-7, is NAGVMQNPRHLVRRRGQEARLRCSPMKGHSHVYWYRQLPEEGLKFMVYLQKENIIDESGMPKERFSAEFPKEGPSILRIQQVVRGDSAAYFCASSPGTGARYEQYFGPGTRLTVT.

Written as DNA, the CDR3 is TGTGCCATCAGTGAGACCCAACAGGGTCCCCAAGAGACCCAGTACTTC. Its translation is CAISETQQGPQETQYF. The chain has TRBV10-3 and TRBJ2-5, with D possibly TRBD1 on 6 matching bases. The CDR3 is made up of 16 amino acids. V lost 2 bases to trimming and J lost 1 base, with 14 bases between them. From germline, CDR1 is ENHRY and CDR2 SYGVKD.

This chain connects TRBV21-1 to TRBJ1-3; TRBD1, the table's D call, was not compared with the DNA. TRBV21-1 constitutes a pseudogene. The CDR3 extends over 15 amino acids. As DNA, the CDR3 is TGTGCCAGCCCCAAGGTGCAGGGCCCTGGAAACACCATATATTTT. This encodes CASPKVQGPGNTIYF.

This clone was observed a few times. This chain connects TRBV7-8 to TRBJ2-1, with 8 bases aligning to TRBD2. V lost 1 base and J lost 3; bases outside the gene matches: 5. This CDR3 is 16 amino acids long. Germline assignment: CDR1 SGHVS and CDR2 FQNEAQ. This chain's CDR3 is CASSLGGTRFYNEQFF. Here the CDR3 DNA reads TGTGCCAGCAGCTTAGGCGGGACTAGATTCTACAATGAGCAGTTCTTC. The full variable domain, rest sourced from reference TRBV7-8 and TRBJ2-1, is GAGVSQSPRYKVAKRGQDVALRCDPISGHVSLFWYQQALGQGPEFLTYFQNEAQLDKSGLPSDRFFAERPEGSVSTLKIQRTQQEDSAVYLCASSLGGTRFYNEQFFGPGTRLTVL.

The rearrangement joins TRBV10-3 to TRBJ2-1; a possible D gene is TRBD1 (5 bases). Germline lookup yields CDR1 ENHRY and CDR2 SYGVKD. Trimming stripped 4 bases from V and 7 bases from J, with 8 bases between. The CDR3 consists of 12 residues. As DNA, the CDR3 is TGTGCCATCAGTGTTCAGGGAAATGAGCAGTTCTTC. This codes for CAISVQGNEQFF.

The J gene is TRBJ1-3, the V gene TRBV6-1, with D uncertain. V was trimmed by 1 base and J by 4 bases, leaving 11 bases between them. This CDR3 has 15 residues. CDR1 is MNHNS and CDR2 is SASEGT in the germline V gene. The CDR3 nucleotides are TGTGCCAGCAGTGAAGACGCGGCTGGCGGAAACACCATATATTTT. Protein product: CASSEDAAGGNTIYF.

This clone was detected only once. The chain uses TRBV6-5 and TRBJ2-7; 11 bases map to TRBD1. V lost 4 bases, J lost 4 bases, and 6 bases stayed unmatched. CDR3 size: 15 residues. Looked up from germline, CDR1 is MNHEY and CDR2 is SVGAGI. In nucleotides, the CDR3 is TGTGCCAGCAGTTCCGCCGGGACAGGGGGGTACGAGCAGTACTTC. Translating it yields CASSSAGTGGYEQYF.

The chain is built from TRBV7-2 and TRBJ2-1; D may be TRBD1 (5 bases). The CDR3 length is 13 residues. V lost 1 base, J lost 8 bases, and 9 bases lay in between. The V gene's germline CDR1 is SGHTA and CDR2 FQGNSA. CDR3 DNA: TGTGCCAGCAGCTTAGACCCAGGGTATGAGCAGTTCTTC. Protein: CASSLDPGYEQFF.